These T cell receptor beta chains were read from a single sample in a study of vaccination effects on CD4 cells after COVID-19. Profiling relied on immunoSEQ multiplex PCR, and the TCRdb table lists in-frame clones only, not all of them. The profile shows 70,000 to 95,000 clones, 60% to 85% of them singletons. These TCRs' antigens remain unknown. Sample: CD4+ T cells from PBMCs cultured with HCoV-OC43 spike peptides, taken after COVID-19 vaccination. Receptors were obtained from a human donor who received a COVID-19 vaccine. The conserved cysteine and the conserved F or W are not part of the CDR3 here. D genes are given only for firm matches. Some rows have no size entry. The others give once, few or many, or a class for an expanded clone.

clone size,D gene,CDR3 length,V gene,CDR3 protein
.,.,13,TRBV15,ATSSVGGGQETQY
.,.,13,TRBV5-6,ASSLGGRGDQPQH
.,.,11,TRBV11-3,ASSLTLGSPLH
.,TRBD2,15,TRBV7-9,ASSQTATSGSYNEQF
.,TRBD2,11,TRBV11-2,ASSPGLVDEQF
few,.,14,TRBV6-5,ASSYPVRGGNTEAF
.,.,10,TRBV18,ASSPYKDGYT
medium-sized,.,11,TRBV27,ASSQGLNTEAF
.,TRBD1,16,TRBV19,ASSIAPADRAYGTEAF
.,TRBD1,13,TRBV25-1,ASSPGTVMNTEAF
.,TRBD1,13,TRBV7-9,ASSPMTGGAETQY
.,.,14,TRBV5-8,ASSSTPTGQIGTQY
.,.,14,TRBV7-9,ASSLGSGRGNTEAF
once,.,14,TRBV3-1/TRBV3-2,ASSHHDTGGRQKLF
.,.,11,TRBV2,ASSYQVSGELF
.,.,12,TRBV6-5,ATGTVSGANVLT
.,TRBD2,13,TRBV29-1,SVRGLAGPYNEQF
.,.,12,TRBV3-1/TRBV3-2,ASSQVPGAETQY
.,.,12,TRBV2,ASKRSALNYGYT
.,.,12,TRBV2,ASSDRSSTDTQY
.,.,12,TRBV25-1,ASSEAGSTGELF
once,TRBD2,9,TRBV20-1,SAGLAETQY
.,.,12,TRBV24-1,ATSDSFYNSPLH